This T cell receptor beta chain was profiled in a study of sequential checkpoint blockade in melanoma. On the study more broadly: First-line arms were nivolumab then ipilimumab, or the reverse, randomized 1:1. Both treatment sequences were followed by maintenance nivolumab.

Some clones are missing from TCRdb's copy, which holds only in-frame ones; the method was immunoSEQ multiplex PCR. The sample includes more than 10,000 clones, roughly four fifths of them seen just once. Sample treatment: randomized to nivolumab then ipilimumab (arm A) or the reverse (arm B). No patient had prior DNA-damaging chemotherapy. Sorted cells were live CD3+CD8+, lacking CD19 and CD56, from PBMCs. Specimen: CD8+ T cells sorted from blood (inferred from file names), collected from a patient given nivolumab and ipilimumab in sequence. This TCR was sampled from a human donor with melanoma.

CDR3 sequence reads: CASSSTQGGGETQYF. The DNA of the CDR3 is TGTGCCAGCAGCTCCACCCAGGGTGGGGGGGAGACCCAGTACTTC. The chain uses TRBV7-9 and TRBJ2-5, with a weak D call TRBD2 (6 bases). The CDR3 contains 15 residues. Germline V CDR1 and CDR2: SEHNR, FQNEAQ (reference sequence). Trimming pared 4 bases from V and 5 bases from J, leaving 17 bases between.